The clone carrying this TCR beta chain turned up a few times. Its antigen is not known. The sample comes from a study of identical twins. Germline-derived CDR1 and CDR2 are MDHEN and SYDVKM. CDR3 length equals 14 residues. J lost 1 base, V lost 6 bases, and 3 bases had no gene match. Findings of the study overall: Beta out-of-frame sequences showed weaker excess sharing between twins. Fewer insertions characterized abundant cord blood beta clonotypes, whereas memory repertoires showed none. Among out-of-frame alpha sequences shared by twins, low generation probability occurred in excess. Models underestimated out-of-frame TCR alpha sharing in monozygotic twins.

TCRdb re-derived calls from the 5' RACE reads in MiXCR, one entry per CDR3 protein. The sample has 420,000 or so distinct CDR3 sequences; 15% to 20% are singletons. The origin of this receptor is a man in his fifties in good health. Input material: naive T cells sorted from blood. This chain connects TRBV28 to TRBJ1-1, with 9 bases matching TRBD1. CDR3 in amino acids: CASRPGQGNTEAFF. The CDR3, as DNA: TGTGCCAGCAGGCCGGGACAGGGGAACACTGAAGCTTTCTTT.